This TCR beta chain stems from a study of T cells expressing NK-cell markers. Looked up from germline, CDR1 is MNHEY and CDR2 is SVGAGI. There are 14 residues in the CDR3. TCRdb re-called the 5' RACE reads and shows each CDR3 protein once, DNA omitted. This sample contains about 260,000 distinct CDR3 sequences. The rearrangement uses TRBV6-5 and TRBJ2-7. Sequencing used blood T cells: a sorted CD56 or NKG2C T cell subset, CD4+ or CD8+ T cells, or bulk PBMC T cells (not recorded which). The TCR originated in a man between 18 and 29 years old in good health. CDR3 region: CASSYGSGPYEQYF.